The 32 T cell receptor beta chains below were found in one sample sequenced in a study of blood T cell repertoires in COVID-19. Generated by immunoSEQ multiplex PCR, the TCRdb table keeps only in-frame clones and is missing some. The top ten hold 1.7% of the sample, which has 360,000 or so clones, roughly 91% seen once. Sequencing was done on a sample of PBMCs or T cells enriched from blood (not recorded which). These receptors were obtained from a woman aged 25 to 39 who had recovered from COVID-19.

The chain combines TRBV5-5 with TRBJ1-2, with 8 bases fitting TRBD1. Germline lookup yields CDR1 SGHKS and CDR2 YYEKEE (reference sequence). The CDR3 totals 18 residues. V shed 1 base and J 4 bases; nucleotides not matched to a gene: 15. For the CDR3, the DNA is TGTGCCAGCAGCTTGTATGGACAGGGTGGCAAGGAGGGCTATGGCTACACCTTC. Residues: CASSLYGQGGKEGYGYTF.

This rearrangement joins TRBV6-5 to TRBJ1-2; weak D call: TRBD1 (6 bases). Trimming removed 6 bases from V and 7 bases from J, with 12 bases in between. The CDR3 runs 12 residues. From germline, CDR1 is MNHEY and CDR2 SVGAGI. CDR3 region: CASRDGTFGYTF. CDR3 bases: TGTGCCAGCAGGGACGGGACATTTGGCTACACCTTC.

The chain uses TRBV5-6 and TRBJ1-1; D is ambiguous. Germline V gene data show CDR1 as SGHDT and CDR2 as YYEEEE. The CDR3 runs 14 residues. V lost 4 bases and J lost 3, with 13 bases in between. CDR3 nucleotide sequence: TGTGCCAGCAGCGAGGGCCCAAAGCACACTGAAGCTTTCTTT. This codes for CASSEGPKHTEAFF.

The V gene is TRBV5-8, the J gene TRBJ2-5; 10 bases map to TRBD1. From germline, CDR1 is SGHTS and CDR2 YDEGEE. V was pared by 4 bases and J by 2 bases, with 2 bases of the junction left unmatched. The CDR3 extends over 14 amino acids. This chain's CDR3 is CASSPGQGQETQYF. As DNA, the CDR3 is TGTGCCAGCAGCCCGGGACAGGGGCAAGAGACCCAGTACTTC.

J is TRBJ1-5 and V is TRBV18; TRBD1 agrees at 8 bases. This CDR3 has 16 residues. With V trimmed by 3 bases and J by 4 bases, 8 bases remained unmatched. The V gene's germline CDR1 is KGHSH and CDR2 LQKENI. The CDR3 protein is CASSPVAGQVNQPQHF. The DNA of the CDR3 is TGTGCCAGCTCACCCGTTGCGGGACAGGTGAATCAGCCCCAGCATTTT.

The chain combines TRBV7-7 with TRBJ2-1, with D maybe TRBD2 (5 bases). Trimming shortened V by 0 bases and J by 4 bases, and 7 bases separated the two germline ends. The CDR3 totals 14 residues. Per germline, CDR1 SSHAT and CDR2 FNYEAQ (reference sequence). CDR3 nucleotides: TGTGCCAGCAGCTTAGCGGGAGTGTACAATGAGCAGTTCTTC. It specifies CASSLAGVYNEQFF.

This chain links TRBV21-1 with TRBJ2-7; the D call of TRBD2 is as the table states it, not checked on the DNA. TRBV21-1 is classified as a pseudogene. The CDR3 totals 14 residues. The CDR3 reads CASSPEKPSYEQYF. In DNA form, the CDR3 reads TGTGCCAGCAGTCCGGAGAAGCCTTCCTACGAGCAGTACTTC.

CDR3 nucleotides: TGCAGTGCTAGGGGGACACGCGGCTACACCTTC. This gives the protein CSARGTRGYTF. The chain employs TRBV20-1 and TRBJ1-2; a possible D gene is TRBD1 (6 bases). CDR3 length: 11 residues. Germline-derived CDR1 and CDR2 are DFQATT and SNEGSKA (reference sequence). The V gene lost 3 bases and the J gene lost 8 bases, with 10 bases spanning the gap.

CDR3 residues: CASSLVQALYYEQYF. The CDR3 nucleotides read TGTGCCAGCAGCTTGGTACAGGCCCTCTACTACGAGCAGTACTTC. The chain uses TRBV5-5 and TRBJ2-7; weak D call: TRBD1 (5 bases). CDR3 length: 15 amino acids. Deletions cut 0 bases from V and 3 bases from J, with 13 bases between. Germline CDR1 is SGHKS and CDR2 is YYEKEE (reference sequence).

The DNA for the CDR3 is TGTGCCAGCAGCTTAGGCGGGAGCAGTTGGAATGAGCAGTTCTTC. Its translation is CASSLGGSSWNEQFF. The genes are TRBV7-2 and TRBJ2-1; 7 bases fit TRBD2. Germline V lookup: CDR1 SGHTA, CDR2 FQGNSA. The CDR3 runs 15 residues. V dropped 1 base and J dropped 7; count of bases not matched to a gene: 7. Full variable domain (outside the CDR3, taken from reference TRBV7-2 and TRBJ2-1): GAGVSQSPSNKVTEKGKDVELRCDPISGHTALYWYRQSLGQGLEFLIYFQGNSAPDKSGLPSDRFSAERTGGSVSTLTIQRTQQEDSAVYLCASSLGGSSWNEQFFGPGTRLTVL.

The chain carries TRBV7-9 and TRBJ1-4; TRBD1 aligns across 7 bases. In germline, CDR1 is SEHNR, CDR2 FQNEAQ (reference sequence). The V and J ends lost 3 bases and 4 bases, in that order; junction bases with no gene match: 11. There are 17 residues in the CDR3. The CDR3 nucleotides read TGTGCCAGCAGCTTCCAGGCAGGGGGAAAAGTTAATGAAAAACTGTTTTTT. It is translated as CASSFQAGGKVNEKLFF.

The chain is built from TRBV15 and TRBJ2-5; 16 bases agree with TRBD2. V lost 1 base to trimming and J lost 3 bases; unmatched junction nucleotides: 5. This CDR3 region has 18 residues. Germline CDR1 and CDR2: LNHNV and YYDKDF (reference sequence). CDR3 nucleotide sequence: TGTGCCACCAGCAGAGTCCCGGGACTAGCGGGAGGGAAAGAGACCCAGTACTTC. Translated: CATSRVPGLAGGKETQYF.

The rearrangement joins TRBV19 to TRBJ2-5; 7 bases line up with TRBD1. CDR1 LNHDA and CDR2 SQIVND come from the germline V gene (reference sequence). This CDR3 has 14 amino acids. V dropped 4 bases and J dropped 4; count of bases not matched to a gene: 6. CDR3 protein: CASSRPGTAETQYF. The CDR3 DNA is TGTGCCAGTAGTAGACCCGGGACAGCAGAGACCCAGTACTTC.

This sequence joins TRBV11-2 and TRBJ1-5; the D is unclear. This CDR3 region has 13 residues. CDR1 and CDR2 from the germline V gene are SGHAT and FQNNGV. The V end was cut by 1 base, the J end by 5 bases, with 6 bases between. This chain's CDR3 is CASSLVSDQPQHF. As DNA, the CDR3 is TGTGCCAGCAGCTTAGTATCAGATCAGCCCCAGCATTTT.

The CDR3 DNA sequence: TGTGCCTGGAGTGTAAGACAGTACAATGAGCAGTTCTTC. It yields the protein CAWSVRQYNEQFF. The chain has TRBV30 and TRBJ2-1, with a possible D match to TRBD1 (5 bases). The ends were cut back, 0 bases at V and 4 bases at J, with 7 bases in the middle. The germline V gene has CDR1 GTSNPN and CDR2 SVGIG (reference sequence). The CDR3 runs 13 residues.

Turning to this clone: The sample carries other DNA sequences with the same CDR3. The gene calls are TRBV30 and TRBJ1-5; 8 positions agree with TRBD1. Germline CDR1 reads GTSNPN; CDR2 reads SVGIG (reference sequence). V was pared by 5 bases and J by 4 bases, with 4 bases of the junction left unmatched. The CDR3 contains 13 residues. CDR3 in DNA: TGTGCCTGGGGGACAGGTCCGAATCAGCCCCAGCATTTT. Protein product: CAWGTGPNQPQHF.

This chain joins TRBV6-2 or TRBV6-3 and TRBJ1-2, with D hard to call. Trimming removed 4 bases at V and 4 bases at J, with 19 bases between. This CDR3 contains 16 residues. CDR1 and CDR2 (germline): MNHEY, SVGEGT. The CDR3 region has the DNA TGTGCCAGCAGTTCCGCCGGGAATGACCGTCTCTATGGCTACACCTTC. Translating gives CASSSAGNDRLYGYTF.

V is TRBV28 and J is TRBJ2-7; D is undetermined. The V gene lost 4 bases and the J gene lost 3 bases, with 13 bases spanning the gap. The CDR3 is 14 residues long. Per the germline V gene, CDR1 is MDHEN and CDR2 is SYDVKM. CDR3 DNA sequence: TGTGCCAGCAGTTCTCTGACAATCCGCTACGAGCAGTACTTC. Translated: CASSSLTIRYEQYF.

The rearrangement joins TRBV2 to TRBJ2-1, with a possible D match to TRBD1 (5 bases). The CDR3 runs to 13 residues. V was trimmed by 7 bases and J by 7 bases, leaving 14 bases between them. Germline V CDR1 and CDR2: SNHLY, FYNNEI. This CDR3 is CASNRDSTNEQFF. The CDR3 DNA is TGTGCCAGCAATAGAGACAGTACTAATGAGCAGTTCTTC.

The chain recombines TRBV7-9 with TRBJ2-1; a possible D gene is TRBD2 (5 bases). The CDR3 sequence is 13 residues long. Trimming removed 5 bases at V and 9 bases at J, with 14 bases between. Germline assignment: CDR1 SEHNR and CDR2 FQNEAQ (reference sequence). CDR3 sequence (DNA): TGTGCCAGCAGCCTGCTCCTAGCCGTTGAGCAGTTCTTC. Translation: CASSLLLAVEQFF.

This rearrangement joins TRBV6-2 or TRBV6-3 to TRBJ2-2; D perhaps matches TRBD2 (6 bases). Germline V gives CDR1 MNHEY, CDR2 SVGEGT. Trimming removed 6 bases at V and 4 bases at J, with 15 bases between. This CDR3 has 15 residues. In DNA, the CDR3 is TGTGCCAGCAGCCGTCCGGGACTGACCACCGGGGAGCTGTTTTTT. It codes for CASSRPGLTTGELFF.

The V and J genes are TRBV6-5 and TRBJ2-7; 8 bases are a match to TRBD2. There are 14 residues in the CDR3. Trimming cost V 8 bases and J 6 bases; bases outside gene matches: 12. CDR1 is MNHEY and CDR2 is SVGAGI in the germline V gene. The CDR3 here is CASQTSGGVGEQYF. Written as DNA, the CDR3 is TGTGCCAGCCAGACCAGCGGGGGAGTAGGCGAGCAGTACTTC.

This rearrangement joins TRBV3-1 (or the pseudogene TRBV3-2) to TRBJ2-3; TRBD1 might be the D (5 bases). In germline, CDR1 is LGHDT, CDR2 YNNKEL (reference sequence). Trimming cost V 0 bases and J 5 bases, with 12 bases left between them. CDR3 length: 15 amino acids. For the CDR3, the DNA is TGTGCCAGCAGCCAAGAAAGTCCAGGGTTAGATACGCAGTATTTT. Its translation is CASSQESPGLDTQYF.

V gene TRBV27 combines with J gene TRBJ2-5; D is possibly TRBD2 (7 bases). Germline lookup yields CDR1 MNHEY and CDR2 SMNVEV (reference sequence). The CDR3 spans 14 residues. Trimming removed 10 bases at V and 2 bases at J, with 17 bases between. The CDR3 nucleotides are TGTGCCATGGGAACCCGGGGGGCACAAGAGACCCAGTACTTC. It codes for CAMGTRGAQETQYF.

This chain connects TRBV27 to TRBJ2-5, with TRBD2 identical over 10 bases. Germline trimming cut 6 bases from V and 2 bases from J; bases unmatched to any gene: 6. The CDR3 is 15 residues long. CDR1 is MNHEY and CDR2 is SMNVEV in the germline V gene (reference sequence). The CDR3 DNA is TGTGCCAGCAGAACTCTAGCGGGGGTTCAAGAGACCCAGTACTTC. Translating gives CASRTLAGVQETQYF.

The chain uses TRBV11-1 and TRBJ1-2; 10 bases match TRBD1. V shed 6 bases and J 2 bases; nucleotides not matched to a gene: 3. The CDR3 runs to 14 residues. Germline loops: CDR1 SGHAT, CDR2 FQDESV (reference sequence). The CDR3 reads CASSDRGLNYGYTF. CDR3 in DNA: TGTGCCAGCAGTGACAGGGGGCTAAACTATGGCTACACCTTC.

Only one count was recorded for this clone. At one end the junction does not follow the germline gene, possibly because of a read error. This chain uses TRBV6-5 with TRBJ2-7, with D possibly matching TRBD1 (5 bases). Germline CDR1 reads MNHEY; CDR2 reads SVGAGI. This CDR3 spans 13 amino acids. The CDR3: CASSYDIRGEENF. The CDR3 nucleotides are TGTGCCAGCAGTTACGATATAAGGGGCGAGGAAAACTTC.

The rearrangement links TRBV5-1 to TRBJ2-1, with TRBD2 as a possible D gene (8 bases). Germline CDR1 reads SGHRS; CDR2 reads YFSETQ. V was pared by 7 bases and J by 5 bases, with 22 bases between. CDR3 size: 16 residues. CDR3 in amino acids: CASSPGNSGTDNEQFF. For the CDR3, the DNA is TGCGCCAGCTCGCCGGGGAATAGCGGGACAGACAATGAGCAGTTCTTC. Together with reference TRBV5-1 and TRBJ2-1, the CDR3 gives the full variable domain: KAGVTQTPRYLIKTRGQQVTLSCSPISGHRSVSWYQQTPGQGLQFLFEYFSETQRNKGNFPGRFSGRQFSNSRSEMNVSTLELGDSALYLCASSPGNSGTDNEQFFGPGTRLTVL.

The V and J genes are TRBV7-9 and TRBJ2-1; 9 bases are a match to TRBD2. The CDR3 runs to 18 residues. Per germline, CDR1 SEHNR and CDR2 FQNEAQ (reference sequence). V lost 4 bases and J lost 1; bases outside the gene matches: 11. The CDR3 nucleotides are TGTGCCAGCAGCTCCCAGGCCACTAGCGGGCTTTCCTACAATGAGCAGTTCTTC. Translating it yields CASSSQATSGLSYNEQFF.

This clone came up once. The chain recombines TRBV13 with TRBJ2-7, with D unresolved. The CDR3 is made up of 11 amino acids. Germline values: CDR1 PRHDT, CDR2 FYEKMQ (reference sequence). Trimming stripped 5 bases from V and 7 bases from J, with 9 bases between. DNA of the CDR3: TGTGCCAGCAGCGCTCGGCGGGAGCAGTACTTC. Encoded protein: CASSARREQYF.

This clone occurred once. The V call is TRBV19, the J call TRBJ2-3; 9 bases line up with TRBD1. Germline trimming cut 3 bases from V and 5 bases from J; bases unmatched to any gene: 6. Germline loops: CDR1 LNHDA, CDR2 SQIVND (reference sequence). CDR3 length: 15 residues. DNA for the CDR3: TGTGCCAGTAGTATGGGACAGGGTGGGAGAGATACGCAGTATTTT. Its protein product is CASSMGQGGRDTQYF.

CDR3 sequence (DNA): TGTGCCAGCAGTTTAGCCAGGGGCCATGGCTACACCTTC. The encoded protein is CASSLARGHGYTF. The chain recombines TRBV27 with TRBJ1-2; D is perhaps TRBD1 (6 bases). The V end lost 2 bases, the J end lost 6 bases, and 10 bases lay between the germline ends. The CDR3 runs 13 residues. CDR1 and CDR2 from the germline V gene are MNHEY and SMNVEV (reference sequence).